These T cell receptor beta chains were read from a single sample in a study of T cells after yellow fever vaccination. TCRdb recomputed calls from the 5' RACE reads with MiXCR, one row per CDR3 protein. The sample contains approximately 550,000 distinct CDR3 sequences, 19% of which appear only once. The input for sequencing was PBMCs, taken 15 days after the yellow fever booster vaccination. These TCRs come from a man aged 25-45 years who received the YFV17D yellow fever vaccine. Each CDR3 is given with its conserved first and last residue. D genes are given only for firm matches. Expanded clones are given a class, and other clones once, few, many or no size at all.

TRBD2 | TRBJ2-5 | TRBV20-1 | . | CSARDMTGGHETQYF | TGCAGTGCTAGAGATATGACGGGAGGGCACGAGACCCAGTACTTC
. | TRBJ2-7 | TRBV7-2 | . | CASSLTAKGYEQYF | TGTGCCAGCAGCTTAACTGCGAAAGGCTACGAGCAGTACTTC
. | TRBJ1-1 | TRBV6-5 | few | CASSYGVGAEAFF | TGTGCCAGCAGTTACGGGGTGGGGGCTGAAGCTTTCTTT
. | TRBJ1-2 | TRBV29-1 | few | CSVEEGGGGYTF | TGCAGCGTTGAAGAAGGCGGGGGTGGCTACACCTTC
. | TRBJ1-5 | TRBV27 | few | CASSYSNSNQPQHF | TGTGCCAGCAGCTACTCAAATAGCAATCAGCCCCAGCATTTT
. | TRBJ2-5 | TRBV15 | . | CATSGDEVNGETQYF | TGTGCCACCAGCGGGGATGAGGTGAACGGGGAGACCCAGTACTTC
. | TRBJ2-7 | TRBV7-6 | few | CASSLSSLRSYEQYF | TGTGCCAGCAGCTTATCTAGCTTGAGGTCCTACGAGCAGTACTTC
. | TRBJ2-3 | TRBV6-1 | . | CASSAGRRYTDTQYF | TGTGCCAGCAGCGCGGGCCGTAGATACACAGATACGCAGTATTTT
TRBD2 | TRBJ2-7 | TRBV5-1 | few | CASSLGLAGRMDEQYF | TGCGCCAGCAGCTTGGGACTAGCGGGGAGAATGGACGAGCAGTACTTC
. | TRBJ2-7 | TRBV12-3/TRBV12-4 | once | CASSLSGTEKYF | TGTGCCAGCAGTTTGAGTGGAACAGAGAAGTACTTC
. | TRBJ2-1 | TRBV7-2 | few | CASSLGGSSQAQFF | TGTGCCAGCAGCTTAGGGGGGTCGAGCCAGGCGCAGTTCTTC